This T cell receptor beta chain is drawn from a study of metastatic and nonmetastatic thyroid tumors. All patients reached thyroid surgery having received no treatment beforehand. Findings and caveats of the study: Versus benign nodules, malignant thyroid tumors reportedly had significantly higher TCR beta diversity, in blood and tumor.

As handled by the study authors: Using the CDR3 differences seen across clinicopathological groups, the authors built a distant-metastasis classifier for papillary thyroid cancer, which was meant to discriminate distant-metastatic patients. Through MiXCR, TCRdb re-clonotyped the PCR reads. What appears here as the V and J calls and clone size reflects TCRdb's work, not the paper's. The table has 45,000 or so clones, about 15% seen once. This clone was detected many times. No antigen is known for it. V was pared by 8 bases and J by 5 bases, with 10 bases between. The CDR3 has 12 residues. Germline assignment: CDR1 ENHRY and CDR2 SYGVKD.

Sequenced sample: blood. The clonotype originates from a female donor with papillary thyroid cancer or a benign thyroid nodule (not recorded which). Some clones in this sample may be carry-over from other donors' samples. The chain carries TRBV10-3 and TRBJ1-5; TRBD1 is a possible D gene (5 bases). CDR3 amino acids: CAIGRGDQPQHF. In nucleotides, the CDR3 is TGTGCCATCGGAAGGGGCGATCAGCCCCAGCATTTT.